This is a list of T cell receptor beta chains from one sample in a study of human T cells and chemical hapten exposure. From the RACE reads, TCRdb called clonotypes with MiXCR, one entry per CDR3 protein. In the table there are about 82,000 distinct CDR3 sequences, approximately 12% of which are singletons. The sequenced sample was whole blood, obtained in connection with sensitization to the hapten diphenylcyclopropenone (DPC). The receptors shown here come from a woman aged 45-59 years with alopecia areata. Some clones in this sample may be carry-over from other donors' samples. Each CDR3 is given with its conserved first and last residue. A D gene is named only where the DNA matches it firmly. Not every row has a clone size; where given, it reads once, few, many or a size class.

>TRBJ1-1|TRBV7-9|.|many
CASSPNAGRSGTEAFF
TGTGCCAGCAGCCCAAACGCGGGTAGGTCGGGGACTGAAGCTTTCTTT
>TRBJ2-3|TRBV7-9|.|many
CASSPRTVTDTQYF
TGTGCCAGCAGCCCCCGGACAGTCACAGATACGCAGTATTTT
>TRBJ2-2|TRBV14|.|.
CASSRLSGGINTGELFF
TGTGCCAGCAGCCGCCTAAGCGGAGGGATTAACACCGGGGAGCTGTTTTTT
>TRBJ2-3|TRBV7-2|TRBD2|.
CASSFRGLAGNTDTQYF
TGTGCCAGCAGCTTCAGAGGACTAGCGGGGAACACAGATACGCAGTATTTT
>TRBJ2-7|TRBV3-1|.|.
CASSQVTKEGEQYF
TGTGCCAGCAGCCAAGTAACCAAGGAGGGCGAGCAGTACTTC
>TRBJ2-1|TRBV29-1|TRBD1|.
CSTSGTGYDEQFF
TGCAGCACATCCGGGACAGGTTACGATGAGCAGTTCTTC
>TRBJ1-1|TRBV5-1|.|many
CASSLTGKGRTTEAFF
TGCGCCAGCAGCTTGACGGGGAAGGGTCGGACCACTGAAGCTTTCTTT
>TRBJ2-1|TRBV15|.|few
CATSRIPAGNNVYEQFF
TGTGCCACCAGCAGGATTCCCGCCGGGAACAACGTCTATGAGCAGTTCTTC
>TRBJ1-3|TRBV3-1|.|many
CASSQGQGPNSGNTIYF
TGTGCCAGCAGCCAAGGTCAGGGACCGAACTCTGGAAACACCATATATTTT
>TRBJ1-1|TRBV7-9|.|many
CASSRQGVTEAFF
TGTGCCAGCAGCCGCCAAGGGGTCACTGAAGCTTTCTTT
>TRBJ2-5|TRBV29-1|.|many
CSVDRAETQYF
TGCAGCGTTGACAGGGCAGAGACCCAGTACTTC
>TRBJ2-2|TRBV18|.|.
CASSPLPGPNTGELFF
TGTGCCAGCTCACCTCTTCCGGGCCCGAACACCGGGGAGCTGTTTTTT
>TRBJ1-2|TRBV6-5|.|.
CASRSDGNYGYTF
TGTGCCAGCAGGAGCGACGGAAACTATGGCTACACCTTC
>TRBJ2-1|TRBV29-1|.|many
CSVEYRGKSGYWQFF
TGCAGCGTTGAATATAGAGGGAAATCAGGGTATTGGCAGTTCTTC
>TRBJ2-3|TRBV3-1|.|.
CASSLQQGSTDTQYF
TGTGCCAGCAGCCTTCAGCAGGGTAGCACAGATACGCAGTATTTT
>TRBJ1-2|TRBV29-1|.|few
CSVDAGTNYGYTF
TGCAGCGTTGATGCCGGTACCAACTATGGCTACACCTTC
>TRBJ2-5|TRBV7-6|TRBD2|many
CASSLGLAGKETQYF
TGTGCCAGCAGCTTGGGACTAGCGGGAAAAGAGACCCAGTACTTC
>TRBJ2-1|TRBV29-1|TRBD2|many
CSASGSYNEQFF
TGCAGCGCTAGCGGCTCCTACAATGAGCAGTTCTTC
>TRBJ2-7|TRBV5-1|.|few
CASSLVVRSDEQYF
TGCGCCAGCAGCTTGGTGGTCCGTTCCGACGAGCAGTACTTC
>TRBJ1-2|TRBV29-1|.|.
CSVEDGTFTF
TGCAGCGTTGAAGATGGAACCTTCACCTTC
>TRBJ1-3|TRBV14|.|many
CASSQASGNTIYF
TGTGCCAGCAGCCAAGCGTCGGGAAACACCATATATTTT
>TRBJ2-7|TRBV29-1|TRBD1|few
CSVGGAGGAYEQYF
TGCAGCGTTGGAGGGGCAGGGGGAGCCTACGAGCAGTACTTC
>TRBJ2-7|TRBV18|TRBD1|many
CASSPPGQDNKDYEQYF
TGTGCCAGCTCACCACCCGGACAGGATAACAAGGACTACGAGCAGTACTTC
>TRBJ1-2|TRBV18|.|.
CASSLQSTTYGYTF
TGTGCCAGCTCACTACAGAGTACGACCTATGGCTACACCTTC
>TRBJ2-7|TRBV2|.|many
CASSESERRDLSSYEQYF
TGTGCCAGCAGTGAAAGTGAAAGGCGGGATCTAAGCTCCTACGAGCAGTACTTC
>TRBJ2-1|TRBV6-4|TRBD1|many
CASQTPGQGHNEQFF
TGTGCCAGCCAGACTCCGGGACAGGGGCATAATGAGCAGTTCTTC
>TRBJ2-1|TRBV28|TRBD2|many
CASSSLRSGINNEQFF
TGTGCCAGCAGTTCGCTCCGTAGCGGGATCAACAATGAGCAGTTCTTC
>TRBJ2-1|TRBV7-7|TRBD2|many
CASSHGLAGVSEQFF
TGTGCCAGCAGCCACGGACTAGCGGGAGTTAGTGAGCAGTTCTTC
>TRBJ1-2|TRBV5-1|TRBD1|.
CASSPSTGVNYGYTF
TGCGCCAGCAGCCCTTCGACAGGGGTAAACTATGGCTACACCTTC
>TRBJ2-2|TRBV20-1|.|.
CSAKWQNTGELFF
TGCAGTGCTAAGTGGCAGAACACCGGGGAGCTGTTTTTT
>TRBJ1-5|TRBV18|.|many
CASSPVRGITGNQPQHF
TGTGCCAGCTCACCGGTGCGGGGGATAACTGGCAATCAGCCCCAGCATTTT
>TRBJ2-7|TRBV25-1|.|many
CASSDKTGTGRYEQYF
TGTGCCAGCAGTGATAAGACCGGGACGGGGCGATACGAGCAGTACTTC
>TRBJ1-1|TRBV11-3|TRBD1|.
CASSPTGEGEAFF
TGTGCCAGCAGCCCGACAGGGGAGGGTGAAGCTTTCTTT
>TRBJ1-1|TRBV29-1|.|.
CSAAPSTEAFF
TGCAGCGCCGCGCCGAGCACTGAAGCTTTCTTT
>TRBJ2-1|TRBV9|.|many
CASSGRGSARVQSEQFF
TGTGCCAGCAGCGGCAGAGGGTCGGCTCGAGTACAGTCTGAGCAGTTCTTC
>TRBJ2-2|TRBV5-1|.|few
CASSLWTDGELFF
TGCGCCAGCAGCTTGTGGACCGACGGGGAGCTGTTTTTT
>TRBJ2-4|TRBV12-3/TRBV12-4|.|many
CASSKQGGPKNIQYF
TGTGCCAGCAGTAAACAGGGCGGTCCCAAAAACATTCAGTACTTC
>TRBJ1-2|TRBV14|TRBD1|many
CASSRDRVAGYTF
TGTGCCAGCAGCCGGGACAGGGTCGCTGGCTACACCTTC
>TRBJ2-7|TRBV27|.|.
CASSLSKVYEQYF
TGTGCCAGCAGTTTATCGAAGGTCTACGAGCAGTACTTC
>TRBJ2-1|TRBV24-1|TRBD2|few
CATKAGGLDEQFF
TGTGCCACCAAAGCGGGAGGGCTGGATGAGCAGTTCTTC
>TRBJ2-1|TRBV6-1|.|few
CASSEVGRRQFF
TGTGCCAGCAGTGAAGTGGGGAGGCGGCAGTTCTTC
>TRBJ2-3|TRBV20-1|TRBD2|.
CSASSLAGGADTQYF
TGCAGTGCTAGTAGCCTAGCGGGAGGGGCAGATACGCAGTATTTT
>TRBJ1-5|TRBV12-3/TRBV12-4|.|.
CASSFPGQPQHF
TGTGCCAGCAGTTTCCCTGGTCAGCCCCAGCATTTT
>TRBJ1-2|TRBV6-2/TRBV6-3|TRBD1|many
CASSYTGANYGYTF
TGTGCCAGCAGTTATACAGGGGCGAACTATGGCTACACCTTC
>TRBJ2-3|TRBV7-9|.|.
CASSRLAQTQYF
TGTGCCAGCAGCCGACTGGCGCAGACGCAGTATTTT
>TRBJ2-3|TRBV27|TRBD2|.
CASSALTGTSGTDTQYF
TGTGCCAGCAGTGCCCTCACCGGGACTAGCGGCACAGATACGCAGTATTTT
>TRBJ1-2|TRBV12-3/TRBV12-4|.|.
CASSLKVLSGYTF
TGTGCCAGCAGTTTGAAGGTTTTAAGTGGCTACACCTTC
>TRBJ2-3|TRBV6-5|TRBD1|.
CASVNRGGGTDTQYF
TGTGCCAGCGTGAACAGGGGTGGTGGCACAGATACGCAGTATTTT
>TRBJ1-1|TRBV27|.|.
CATRVRAEAFF
TGTGCCACCCGGGTCCGAGCTGAAGCTTTCTTT
>TRBJ1-2|TRBV12-3/TRBV12-4|.|few
CASSSGIDGYTF
TGTGCCAGCAGTTCAGGAATTGACGGCTACACCTTC
>TRBJ1-1|TRBV20-1|.|few
CSARVIGNTEAFF
TGCAGTGCTCGGGTGATAGGGAACACTGAAGCTTTCTTT
>TRBJ2-3|TRBV20-1|.|many
CSARLVSDTQYF
TGCAGTGCTAGGCTAGTTTCAGATACGCAGTATTTT
>TRBJ2-1|TRBV27|.|many
CASSSPLAWDEQFF
TGTGCCAGCAGTTCCCCCCTCGCGTGGGATGAGCAGTTCTTC